These 13 T cell receptor beta chains were sequenced from one sample in a study of T cell responses to AZD1222 COVID-19 vaccine. Data came from immunoSEQ multiplex PCR; TCRdb stores just in-frame clones and leaves some out. The sample lists approximately 150,000 clones, under 90% occurring once. Sequenced here: peripheral blood, sampled 28 days after the second AZD1222 dose. All receptors derive from an adult who received the AZD1222 COVID-19 vaccine.

The CDR3 DNA reads TGTGCCAGCAGTGAGGACCGGACAGCCCAAGAGACCCAGTACTTC. It yields the protein CASSEDRTAQETQYF. V is TRBV6-1 and J is TRBJ2-5; D is perhaps TRBD1 (6 bases). Per the germline V gene, CDR1 is MNHNS and CDR2 is SASEGT. With 3 bases removed from V and 1 base from J, the gap between germline ends came to 12 bases. The CDR3 runs 15 residues.

A remark on this clone: Different DNA sequences within this sample yield the same CDR3. The chain joins TRBV7-2 to TRBJ2-7; D unresolved. The CDR3 runs to 13 residues. Between the trimmed V and J ends, which lost 6 bases and 1 base, there was a span of 10 bases. Germline lookup yields CDR1 SGHTA and CDR2 FQGNSA. DNA for the CDR3: TGTGCCAGCAGTTTTACGGGTTCCTACGAGCAGTACTTC. This encodes CASSFTGSYEQYF. Together with reference TRBV7-2 and TRBJ2-7, the CDR3 gives the full variable domain: GAGVSQSPSNKVTEKGKDVELRCDPISGHTALYWYRQSLGQGLEFLIYFQGNSAPDKSGLPSDRFSAERTGGSVSTLTIQRTQQEDSAVYLCASSFTGSYEQYFGPGTRLTVT.

J is TRBJ1-4 and V is TRBV30, with 8 bases identical to TRBD1. J was trimmed by 8 bases and V by 0 bases; bases with no gene match: 11. The length of the CDR3 is 16 residues. Germline-derived CDR1 and CDR2 are GTSNPN and SVGIG (reference sequence). CDR3 bases: TGTGCCTGGAGTGTCGGGCTGGGCAGGGGGCACGAAAAACTGTTTTTT. Its translation: CAWSVGLGRGHEKLFF.

The CDR3 sequence is CASSATGGRETQYF. CDR3 DNA: TGCGCCAGCAGCGCCACAGGGGGCCGGGAGACCCAGTACTTC. The J gene is TRBJ2-5, the V gene TRBV5-1; 9 bases map to TRBD1. Unmatched junction bases numbered 6, after V lost 4 bases and J lost 5 bases. The CDR3 contains 14 residues. Germline V gene lookup returns CDR1 SGHRS and CDR2 YFSETQ.

This sequence joins TRBV11-2 and TRBJ2-6, with TRBD1 identical over 9 bases. V lost 1 base to trimming and J lost 3 bases; unmatched junction nucleotides: 1. Per the germline V gene, CDR1 is SGHAT and CDR2 is FQNNGV. CDR3 length: 16 residues. The CDR3 reads CASSLGTGVGANVLTF. CDR3 nucleotides: TGTGCCAGCAGCTTAGGGACAGGGGTTGGGGCCAACGTCCTGACTTTC.

The chain recombines TRBV7-3 with TRBJ2-1, with D unresolved. The ends were cut back, 6 bases at V and 5 bases at J, with 14 bases in the middle. Germline-derived CDR1 and CDR2 are SGHTA and FQGTGA. The CDR3 loop spans 14 amino acids. The DNA of the CDR3 is TGTGCCAGCAGTCCCGGAAGACCGAACAATGAGCAGTTCTTC. This translates into CASSPGRPNNEQFF.

The chain joins TRBV2 to TRBJ1-2; 10 bases align to TRBD1. This CDR3 spans 15 amino acids. Germline trimming cut 6 bases from V and 2 bases from J; bases unmatched to any gene: 6. The germline V gene has CDR1 SNHLY and CDR2 FYNNEI. In DNA form, the CDR3 reads TGTGCCAGCAGCAGGGACAGGGGTTCGAACTATGGCTACACCTTC. Its translation: CASSRDRGSNYGYTF.

The V gene is TRBV6-6, the J gene TRBJ2-7; weak D call: TRBD1 (6 bases). The CDR3 extends over 16 amino acids. With 10 bases removed from V and 7 bases from J, the gap between germline ends came to 29 bases. From germline, CDR1 is MNHNY and CDR2 SVGAGI (reference sequence). The CDR3 loop reads CATQRNPGTSQGEQYF. As DNA, the CDR3 is TGTGCCACCCAGCGTAATCCGGGGACATCCCAGGGGGAGCAGTACTTC.

The rearrangement links TRBV5-1 to TRBJ1-3, with 7 bases identical to TRBD1. Unmatched junction bases numbered 11, after V lost 5 bases and J lost 0 bases. Germline loops: CDR1 SGHRS, CDR2 YFSETQ. The CDR3 loop spans 17 amino acids. CDR3 in amino acids: CASRLDQGGSSGNTIYF. The DNA of the CDR3 is TGCGCCAGCAGACTCGATCAGGGGGGTAGCTCTGGAAACACCATATATTTT. Based on the CDR3 plus reference TRBV5-1 and TRBJ1-3, the full variable domain is KAGVTQTPRYLIKTRGQQVTLSCSPISGHRSVSWYQQTPGQGLQFLFEYFSETQRNKGNFPGRFSGRQFSNSRSEMNVSTLELGDSALYLCASRLDQGGSSGNTIYFGEGSWLTVV.

The chain carries TRBV3-1 (or the pseudogene TRBV3-2) and TRBJ2-5, with D perhaps TRBD1 (6 bases). The CDR3 is 13 amino acids. Trimming removed 4 bases from V and 6 bases from J, with 12 bases in between. Germline CDR1 LGHDT, CDR2 YNNKEL (reference sequence). CDR3 region: CASSLGQGKTQYF. The CDR3 nucleotides are TGTGCCAGCAGCCTAGGGCAGGGGAAGACCCAGTACTTC.

The genes are TRBV6-5 and TRBJ2-3; 7 bases are a match to TRBD2. V lost 2 bases, J lost 6 bases, and 11 bases stayed unmatched. The CDR3 contains 16 residues. Germline CDR1 is MNHEY and CDR2 is SVGAGI. In DNA form, the CDR3 reads TGTGCCAGCAGTTACGGGGGGGGTGGGAGCAAGGATACGCAGTATTTT. This encodes CASSYGGGGSKDTQYF.

The rearrangement joins TRBV6-6 to TRBJ1-4, with a weak D call TRBD1 (6 bases). The germline gives CDR1 MNHNY, CDR2 SVGAGI (reference sequence). V lost 7 bases, J lost 8 bases, and 17 bases lay in between. This CDR3 region has 14 residues. CDR3: CASTSRGAKEKLFF. The CDR3 DNA is TGTGCCAGCACTTCAAGGGGGGCGAAAGAAAAACTGTTTTTT.

The rearrangement joins TRBV15 to TRBJ1-4; D remains unclear. The CDR3 covers 15 residues. Germline CDR1 is LNHNV and CDR2 is YYDKDF (reference sequence). Trimming shortened V by 0 bases and J by 8 bases, and 13 bases separated the two germline ends. The CDR3 region has the DNA TGTGCCACCAGCAGAGATAAGGGTCGATTCGAAAAACTGTTTTTT. Translation gives CATSRDKGRFEKLFF.